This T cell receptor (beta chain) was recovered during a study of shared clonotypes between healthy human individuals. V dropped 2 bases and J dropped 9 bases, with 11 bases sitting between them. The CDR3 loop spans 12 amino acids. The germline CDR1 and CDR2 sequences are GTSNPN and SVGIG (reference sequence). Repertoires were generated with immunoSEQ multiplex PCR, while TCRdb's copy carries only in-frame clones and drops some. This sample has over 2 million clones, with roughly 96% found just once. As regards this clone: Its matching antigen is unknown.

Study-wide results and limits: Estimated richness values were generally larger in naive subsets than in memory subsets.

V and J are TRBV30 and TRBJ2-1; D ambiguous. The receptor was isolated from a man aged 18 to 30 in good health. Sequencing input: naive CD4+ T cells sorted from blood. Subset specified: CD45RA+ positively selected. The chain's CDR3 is CAWSPLVGEQFF. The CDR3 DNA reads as TGTGCCTGGAGTCCCCTAGTGGGTGAGCAGTTCTTC.